Listed below are T cell receptor beta chains from one sample, sequenced in a study of naive and memory T cell subsets. One entry per CDR3 protein results from TCRdb running MiXCR on the UMI-ligation and nested PCR reads. The sample has about 85,000 distinct CDR3 sequences, around 13% seen once. The sample comprised central memory CD4+ T cells from blood. Receptor source: a human donor in good health. Both conserved end residues are part of each CDR3. D genes are given only for firm matches. The size entry is marked missing in some rows and otherwise reads once, few, many or a size class.

v_call	j_call	clone_size	d_call	cdr3_aa	cdr3_nt
TRBV5-1	TRBJ2-7	few	TRBD2	CASCLGTSGYEQYF	TGCGCCAGCTGCCTTGGAACTAGCGGTTACGAGCAGTACTTC
TRBV29-1	TRBJ2-1	few	.	CSASSSYNEQFF	TGCAGCGCGTCCAGCTCCTACAATGAGCAGTTCTTC
TRBV3-1	TRBJ2-7	many	.	CASSQVAYEQYF	TGTGCCAGCAGCCAAGTTGCCTACGAGCAGTACTTC
TRBV7-8	TRBJ2-1	.	.	CASSRGVNHYNEQFF	TGTGCCAGCAGCAGGGGAGTAAACCACTACAATGAGCAGTTCTTC
TRBV3-1	TRBJ1-4	.	.	CASSQERGKKLFF	TGTGCCAGCAGCCAAGAAAGAGGGAAAAAACTGTTTTTT
TRBV3-1	TRBJ2-1	many	.	CASSQGGSYNEQFF	TGTGCCAGCAGCCAGGGGGGCTCCTACAATGAGCAGTTCTTC
TRBV5-1	TRBJ2-4	.	.	CASSTRRLLAKNIQYF	TGCGCCAGCAGCACCAGGAGACTACTAGCCAAAAACATTCAGTACTTC
TRBV3-1	TRBJ1-6	many	TRBD1	CAGGTGNSPLHF	TGTGCGGGAGGGACAGGGAATTCACCCCTCCACTTT
TRBV3-1	TRBJ2-3	few	.	CASSQVVDGTQYF	TGTGCCAGCAGCCAAGTAGTAGACGGTACGCAGTATTTT
TRBV5-1	TRBJ2-7	few	TRBD2	CASSLRRGGEQYF	TGCGCCAGCAGCTTGCGTCGGGGGGGCGAGCAGTACTTC
TRBV30	TRBJ1-6	few	TRBD1	CAWTGGQVGSPLHF	TGTGCCTGGACAGGGGGACAGGTCGGTTCACCCCTCCACTTT
TRBV28	TRBJ1-2	few	.	CASKSPSGAGGYTF	TGTGCCAGCAAGTCTCCCTCAGGGGCGGGGGGCTACACCTTC
TRBV5-1	TRBJ2-1	many	.	CASSFAGTTYNEQFF	TGCGCCAGCAGCTTCGCAGGGACCACCTACAATGAGCAGTTCTTC
TRBV7-2	TRBJ1-4	.	.	CASSLGVVLRGEKLFF	TGTGCCAGCAGCTTAGGAGTGGTTCTACGAGGTGAAAAACTGTTTTTT
TRBV9	TRBJ2-5	few	.	CASSGATRGAQETQYF	TGTGCCAGCAGCGGAGCCACGAGAGGGGCTCAAGAGACCCAGTACTTC
TRBV24-1	TRBJ2-3	few	.	CATSDGGTDTQYF	TGTGCCACCAGTGACGGGGGAACAGATACGCAGTATTTT
TRBV12-3/TRBV12-4	TRBJ1-5	few	.	CASSPEEQPQHF	TGTGCCAGCAGTCCCGAGGAGCAGCCCCAGCATTTT
TRBV12-3/TRBV12-4	TRBJ1-5	.	.	CASSLLSLDQPQHF	TGTGCCAGCAGTTTGCTGTCTTTAGATCAGCCCCAGCATTTT
TRBV20-1	TRBJ1-1	.	TRBD1	CSAPPGRDRTEAFF	TGCAGTGCACCCCCCGGCCGGGACAGAACTGAAGCTTTCTTT
TRBV12-3/TRBV12-4	TRBJ1-3	.	.	CASSLDLGNTIYF	TGTGCCAGCAGTTTAGACTTGGGAAACACCATATATTTT
TRBV2	TRBJ2-3	many	.	CASSEYNRPADTQYF	TGTGCCAGCAGTGAATACAACCGGCCCGCAGATACGCAGTATTTT
TRBV18	TRBJ1-5	.	.	CASSRDGDNQPQHF	TGTGCCAGCTCGCGTGACGGAGACAATCAGCCCCAGCATTTT
TRBV3-1	TRBJ2-2	few	.	CASSQPQGNTGELFF	TGTGCCAGCAGCCAACCACAGGGGAACACCGGGGAGCTGTTTTTT
TRBV9	TRBJ2-2	few	.	CASRQTGFTGELFF	TGTGCCAGCAGACAAACAGGGTTCACCGGGGAGCTGTTTTTT
TRBV29-1	TRBJ1-1	.	TRBD1	CSVDARDSREAFF	TGCAGCGTTGATGCCCGGGACAGCCGTGAAGCTTTCTTT
TRBV7-2	TRBJ1-6	.	.	CASSPPGNSPLHF	TGTGCCAGCAGCCCCCCAGGGAATTCACCCCTCCACTTT
TRBV10-2	TRBJ1-4	.	.	CASSESRQGREKLFF	TGCGCCAGCAGTGAGTCCAGGCAGGGGAGGGAAAAACTGTTTTTT
TRBV3-1	TRBJ1-1	few	.	CASSQVGKPNTEAFF	TGTGCCAGCAGCCAAGTGGGCAAGCCGAACACTGAAGCTTTCTTT
TRBV7-2	TRBJ1-2	many	.	CASSLESDRANYGYTF	TGTGCCAGCAGCTTAGAGTCTGACAGAGCTAACTATGGCTACACCTTC
TRBV2	TRBJ2-3	.	.	CASTRDSTHGDTQYF	TGTGCCAGTACCCGGGACTCTACTCATGGAGATACGCAGTATTTT
TRBV5-1	TRBJ2-5	.	.	CASSWKETQYF	TGCGCCAGCAGCTGGAAAGAGACCCAGTACTTC
TRBV5-6	TRBJ2-5	few	.	CASSLATTGRRSVAQYF	TGTGCCAGCAGCTTGGCCACGACAGGAAGAAGATCGGTGGCCCAGTACTTC
TRBV11-2	TRBJ1-3	many	.	CASSPRDPNTIYF	TGTGCCAGCAGCCCCCGGGACCCGAACACCATATATTTT
TRBV7-2	TRBJ2-2	few	.	CASSLDYNTGELFF	TGTGCCAGCAGCTTAGACTACAACACCGGGGAGCTGTTTTTT
TRBV7-9	TRBJ2-7	medium-sized	TRBD2	CASSSMGTSGSPNEQYF	TGTGCCAGCAGCTCGATGGGGACTAGCGGGAGCCCCAACGAGCAGTACTTC
TRBV29-1	TRBJ2-1	few	TRBD2	CSVKERENEQFF	TGCAGCGTTAAGGAGCGGGAGAATGAGCAGTTCTTC
TRBV11-2	TRBJ2-7	.	TRBD2	CASSLGLAGGPNEQYF	TGTGCCAGCAGCTTAGGACTAGCGGGAGGGCCTAACGAGCAGTACTTC
TRBV28	TRBJ2-1	many	.	CASKGDLLEFF	TGTGCCAGCAAGGGAGACTTGTTGGAGTTCTTC
TRBV5-1	TRBJ2-7	.	TRBD2	CASSGLAGGYEQYF	TGCGCCAGCAGCGGTCTAGCGGGAGGCTACGAGCAGTACTTC
TRBV21-1	TRBJ1-1	many	.	CASSKAGEENTEAFF	TGTGCCAGCAGCAAAGCCGGAGAAGAGAACACTGAAGCTTTCTTT
TRBV10-3	TRBJ1-4	few	.	CAISARGDDEKLFF	TGTGCCATCAGTGCCCGGGGTGATGATGAAAAACTGTTTTTT
TRBV20-1	TRBJ2-5	.	.	CSAIGNKKETQYF	TGCAGTGCTATCGGTAACAAGAAAGAGACCCAGTACTTC
TRBV18	TRBJ2-2	.	.	CASSPPNTNTGELFF	TGTGCCAGCTCACCACCGAACACAAACACCGGGGAGCTGTTTTTT
TRBV24-1	TRBJ1-1	few	.	CATSDSGNTEAFF	TGTGCCACCAGTGACTCAGGGAACACTGAAGCTTTCTTT
TRBV6-6	TRBJ2-7	.	TRBD2	CASRQTSGSHEQYF	TGTGCCAGCAGACAGACTAGCGGGAGCCATGAGCAGTACTTC
TRBV20-1	TRBJ1-6	few	.	CSARVGGAWYNSPLHF	TGCAGTGCTAGAGTAGGGGGGGCATGGTATAATTCACCCCTCCACTTT
TRBV15	TRBJ2-3	many	.	CATSRGAGTDTQYF	TGTGCCACCAGCAGAGGGGCGGGAACAGATACGCAGTATTTT
TRBV7-9	TRBJ1-3	.	.	CASSLDLSSIYF	TGTGCCAGCAGCTTGGACCTTTCCTCCATATATTTT
TRBV4-1	TRBJ2-7	few	TRBD2	CASSQTGTTYYEQYF	TGCGCCAGCAGCCAAACCGGGACTACATACTACGAGCAGTACTTC
TRBV7-2	TRBJ2-3	many	.	CASSLGPGLSTDTQYF	TGTGCCAGCAGCTTAGGACCAGGATTAAGCACAGATACGCAGTATTTT
TRBV4-2	TRBJ1-2	.	.	CASSQAGVREDGYTF	TGTGCCAGCAGCCAAGCAGGTGTCCGGGAAGATGGCTACACCTTC
TRBV6-6	TRBJ2-2	.	.	CASSIRSGATNTGELFF	TGTGCCAGCAGTATCCGTAGCGGTGCAACGAACACCGGGGAGCTGTTTTTT
TRBV28	TRBJ1-6	.	.	CAMQASYNSPLHF	TGTGCCATGCAAGCCTCCTATAATTCACCCCTCCACTTT